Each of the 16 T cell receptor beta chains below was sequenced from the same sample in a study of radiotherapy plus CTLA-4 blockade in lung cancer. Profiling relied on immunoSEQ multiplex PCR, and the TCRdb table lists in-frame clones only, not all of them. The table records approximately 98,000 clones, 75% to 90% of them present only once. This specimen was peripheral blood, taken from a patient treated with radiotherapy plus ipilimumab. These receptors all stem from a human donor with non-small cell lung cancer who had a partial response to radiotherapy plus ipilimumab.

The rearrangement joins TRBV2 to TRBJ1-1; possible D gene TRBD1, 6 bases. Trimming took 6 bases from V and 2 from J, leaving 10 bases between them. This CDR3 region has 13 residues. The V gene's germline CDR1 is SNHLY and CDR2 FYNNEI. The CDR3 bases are TGTGCCAGCAGGCCCAGGGGAAACACTGAAGCTTTCTTT. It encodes CASRPRGNTEAFF.

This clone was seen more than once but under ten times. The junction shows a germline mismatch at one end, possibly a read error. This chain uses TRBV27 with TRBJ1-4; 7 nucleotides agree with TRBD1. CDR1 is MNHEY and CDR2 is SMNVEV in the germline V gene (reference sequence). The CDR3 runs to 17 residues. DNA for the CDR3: TGTGCCAGCAGTTCGCTACAGGGGAGTGCAACTAATGAAAACCTGTTTTTT. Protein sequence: CASSSLQGSATNENLFF.

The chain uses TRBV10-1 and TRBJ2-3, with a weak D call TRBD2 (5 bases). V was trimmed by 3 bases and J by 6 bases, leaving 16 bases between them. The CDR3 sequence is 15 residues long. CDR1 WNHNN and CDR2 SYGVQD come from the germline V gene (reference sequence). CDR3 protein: CASSDSDAIRDTQYF. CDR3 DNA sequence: TGCGCCAGCAGTGATAGCGATGCAATTCGGGATACGCAGTATTTT.

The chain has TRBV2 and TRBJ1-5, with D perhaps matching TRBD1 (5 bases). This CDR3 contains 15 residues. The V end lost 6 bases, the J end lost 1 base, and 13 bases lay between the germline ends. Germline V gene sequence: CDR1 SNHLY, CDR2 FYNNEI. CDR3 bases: TGTGCCAGCAGCCCGACAGTAGTCAGCAATCAGCCCCAGCATTTT. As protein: CASSPTVVSNQPQHF.

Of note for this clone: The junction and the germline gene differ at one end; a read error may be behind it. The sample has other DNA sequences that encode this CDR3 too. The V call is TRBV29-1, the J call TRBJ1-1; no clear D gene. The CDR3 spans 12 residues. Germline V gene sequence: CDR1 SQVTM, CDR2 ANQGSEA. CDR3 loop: CSVAVLNTEAFF. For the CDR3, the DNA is TGCAGCGTTGCCGTCCTGAACACCGAAGCTTTCTTT.

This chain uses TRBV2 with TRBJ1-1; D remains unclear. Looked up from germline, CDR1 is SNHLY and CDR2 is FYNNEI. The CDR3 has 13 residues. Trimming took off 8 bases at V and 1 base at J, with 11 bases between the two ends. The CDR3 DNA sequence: TGTGCCAGCGCCCGGGAATCGAACACTGAAGCTTTCTTT. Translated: CASARESNTEAFF.

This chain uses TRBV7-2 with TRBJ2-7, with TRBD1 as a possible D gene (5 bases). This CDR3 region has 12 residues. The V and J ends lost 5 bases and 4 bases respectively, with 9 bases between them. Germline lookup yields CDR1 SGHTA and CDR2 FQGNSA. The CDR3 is CASSATGYEQYF. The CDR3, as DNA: TGTGCCAGCAGCGCCACAGGATACGAGCAGTACTTC.

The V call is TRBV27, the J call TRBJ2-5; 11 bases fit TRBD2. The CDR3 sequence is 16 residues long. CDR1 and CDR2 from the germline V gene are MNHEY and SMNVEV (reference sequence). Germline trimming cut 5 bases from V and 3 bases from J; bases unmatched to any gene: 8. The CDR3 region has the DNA TGTGCCAGCAGTCCCTATCTTAGCGGGGGGGAAGAGACCCAGTACTTC. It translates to CASSPYLSGGEETQYF.

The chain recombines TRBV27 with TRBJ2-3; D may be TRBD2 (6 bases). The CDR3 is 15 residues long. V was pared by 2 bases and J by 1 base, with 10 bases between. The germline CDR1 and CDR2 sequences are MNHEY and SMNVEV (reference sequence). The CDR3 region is CASSLQVAGTDTQYF. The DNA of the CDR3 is TGTGCCAGCAGTTTACAGGTAGCGGGCACAGATACGCAGTATTTT.

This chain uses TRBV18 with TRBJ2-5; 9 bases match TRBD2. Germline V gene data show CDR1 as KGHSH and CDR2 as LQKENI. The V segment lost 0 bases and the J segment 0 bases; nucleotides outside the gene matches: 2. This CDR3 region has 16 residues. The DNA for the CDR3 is TGTGCCAGCTCACCACCGAGCGGGGGGTACCAAGAGACCCAGTACTTC. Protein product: CASSPPSGGYQETQYF.

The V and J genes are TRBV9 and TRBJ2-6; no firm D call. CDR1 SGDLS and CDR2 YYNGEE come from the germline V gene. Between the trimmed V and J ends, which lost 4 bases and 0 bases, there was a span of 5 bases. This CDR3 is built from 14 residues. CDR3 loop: CASSPNSGANVLTF. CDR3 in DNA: TGTGCCAGCAGCCCTAACTCTGGGGCCAACGTCCTGACTTTC. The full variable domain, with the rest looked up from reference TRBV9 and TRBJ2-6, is DSGVTQTPKHLITATGQRVTLRCSPRSGDLSVYWYQQSLDQGLQFLIQYYNGEERAKGNILERFSAQQFPDLHSELNLSSLELGDSALYFCASSPNSGANVLTFGAGSRLTVL.

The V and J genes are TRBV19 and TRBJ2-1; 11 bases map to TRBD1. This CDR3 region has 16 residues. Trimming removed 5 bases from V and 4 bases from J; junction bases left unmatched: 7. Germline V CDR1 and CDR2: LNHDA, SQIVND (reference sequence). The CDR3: CASSGQGAQAYNEQFF. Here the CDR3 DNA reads TGTGCCAGTAGTGGACAGGGGGCCCAAGCTTACAATGAGCAGTTCTTC.

CDR3 amino acids: CASSQDKGRTGGRDGYTF. The CDR3 DNA sequence: TGTGCCAGCAGCCAAGATAAGGGGAGGACAGGGGGCAGGGATGGCTACACCTTC. V gene TRBV4-2 combines with J gene TRBJ1-2; 11 bases are shared with TRBD1. CDR1 is LGHNA, CDR2 YNFKEQ, per germline. V lost 0 bases and J lost 6; bases outside the gene matches: 12. This CDR3 has 18 residues.

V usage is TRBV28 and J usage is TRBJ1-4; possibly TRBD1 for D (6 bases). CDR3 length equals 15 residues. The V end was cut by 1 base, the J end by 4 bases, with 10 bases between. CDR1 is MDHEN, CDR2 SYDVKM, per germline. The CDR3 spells CASSLSGGYNEKLFF. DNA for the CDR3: TGTGCCAGCAGTTTATCGGGGGGCTATAATGAAAAACTGTTTTTT.

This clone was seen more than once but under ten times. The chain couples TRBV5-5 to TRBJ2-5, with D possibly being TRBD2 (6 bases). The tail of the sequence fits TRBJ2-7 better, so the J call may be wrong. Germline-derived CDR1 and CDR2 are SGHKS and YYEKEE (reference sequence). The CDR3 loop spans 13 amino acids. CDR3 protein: CASSSDLRGEQYF. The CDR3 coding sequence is TGTGCCAGCAGTAGCGACCTGCGGGGCGAGCAGTACTTC.

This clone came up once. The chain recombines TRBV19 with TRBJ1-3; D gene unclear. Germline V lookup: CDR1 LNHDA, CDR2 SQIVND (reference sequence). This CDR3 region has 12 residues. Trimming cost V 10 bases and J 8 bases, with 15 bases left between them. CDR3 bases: TGTGCCACCTTCACTGAGGATGACACCATATATTTT. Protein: CATFTEDDTIYF.